The 26 T cell receptor beta chains reported below all come from one sample, sequenced in a study of cytomegalovirus exposure and HLA in healthy donors. The PCR ran on 60 Vbeta and 13 Jbeta primers. Method: immunoSEQ multiplex PCR; TCRdb's copy keeps in-frame clones and lacks some. The sample comprises roughly 280,000 clones, about 75% of which are singletons, and about 2.2% rests with the top ten. Sequenced sample: PBMCs. The source of these receptors is a female donor in good health and CMV-seronegative.

The genes are TRBV18 and TRBJ2-3; tentative D call: TRBD2 (6 bases). The ends were cut back, 5 bases at V and 1 base at J, with 13 bases in the middle. This CDR3 has 15 amino acids. Germline V gene data show CDR1 as KGHSH and CDR2 as LQKENI. CDR3 loop: CASSWAGRGTDTQYF. CDR3 in DNA: TGTGCCAGCTCATGGGCGGGACGCGGCACAGATACGCAGTATTTT.

The genes are TRBV25-1 and TRBJ2-7; 8 bases align to TRBD2. The CDR3 length is 15 residues. V lost 8 bases, J lost 0 bases, and 9 bases stayed unmatched. Germline CDR1 is MGHDK and CDR2 is SYGVNS. DNA of the CDR3: TGTGCCAGCGGGGCCCAGAGCGGGAGCTCCTACGAGCAGTACTTC. Translated: CASGAQSGSSYEQYF.

The chain combines TRBV28 with TRBJ1-4; D is perhaps TRBD1 (6 bases). The CDR3 extends over 14 amino acids. V was pared by 5 bases and J by 7 bases, with 14 bases between. CDR1 is MDHEN, CDR2 SYDVKM, per germline. This CDR3 is CASSLRGRGEKLFF. The CDR3, as DNA: TGTGCCAGCAGTCTCCGGGGCAGGGGTGAAAAACTGTTTTTT.

The chain links TRBV2 to TRBJ1-1; no reliable D call. Trimming shortened V by 6 bases and J by 1 base, and 9 bases separated the two germline ends. This CDR3 has 13 residues. In germline, CDR1 is SNHLY, CDR2 FYNNEI. As DNA, the CDR3 is TGTGCCAGCAGCCGAGAAACGAACACTGAAGCTTTCTTT. This codes for CASSRETNTEAFF. Using reference TRBV2 and TRBJ1-1 for the parts outside the CDR3, the full variable domain is EPEVTQTPSHQVTQMGQEVILRCVPISNHLYFYWYRQILGQKVEFLVSFYNNEISEKSEIFDDQFSVERPDGSNFTLKIRSTKLEDSAMYFCASSRETNTEAFFGQGTRLTVV.

This clone was observed a few times. This chain joins TRBV18 and TRBJ2-7; 8 bases align to TRBD2. This CDR3 has 15 amino acids. J was trimmed by 0 bases and V by 5 bases; bases with no gene match: 6. Germline V gives CDR1 KGHSH, CDR2 LQKENI. CDR3 protein: CASSDRLASSYEQYF. The CDR3 DNA is TGTGCCAGCTCAGATCGACTAGCGAGCTCCTACGAGCAGTACTTC. The full variable domain, its missing parts supplied by reference TRBV18 and TRBJ2-7, is NAGVMQNPRHLVRRRGQEARLRCSPMKGHSHVYWYRQLPEEGLKFMVYLQKENIIDESGMPKERFSAEFPKEGPSILRIQQVVRGDSAAYFCASSDRLASSYEQYFGPGTRLTVT.

This chain uses TRBV7-6 with TRBJ2-7, with D perhaps matching TRBD1 (6 bases). V lost 1 base and J lost 3, with 10 bases in between. The CDR3 length is 14 residues. Germline CDR1 is SGHVS and CDR2 is FNYEAQ. CDR3 DNA: TGTGCCAGCAGCTTAGGGACAGCTCTCTACGAGCAGTACTTC. Its protein is CASSLGTALYEQYF. The whole variable domain, filled in from reference TRBV7-6 and TRBJ2-7, reads GAGVSQSPRYKVTKRGQDVALRCDPISGHVSLYWYRQALGQGPEFLTYFNYEAQQDKSGLPNDRFSAERPEGSISTLTIQRTEQRDSAMYRCASSLGTALYEQYFGPGTRLTVT.

V gene TRBV5-4 combines with J gene TRBJ2-5, with 7 bases aligning to TRBD2. Trimming at V came to 5 bases and at J to 0 bases, leaving 13 bases not matched to a gene. The germline V gene has CDR1 SGHNT and CDR2 YYREEE (reference sequence). The CDR3 consists of 17 residues. CDR3 DNA: TGTGCCAGCAGACTAGTCCCGCGGGAGAGGAACCAAGAGACCCAGTACTTC. This translates into CASRLVPRERNQETQYF.

The chain combines TRBV28 with TRBJ2-6; D ambiguous. Germline CDR1 MDHEN, CDR2 SYDVKM. V lost 3 bases and J lost 0, with 6 bases in between. This CDR3 has 15 residues. Here the CDR3 reads CASSFRRSGANVLTF. The CDR3 nucleotides are TGTGCCAGCAGTTTCAGGCGCTCTGGGGCCAACGTCCTGACTTTC. Looking up the rest from reference TRBV28 and TRBJ2-6 gives the full variable domain: DVKVTQSSRYLVKRTGEKVFLECVQDMDHENMFWYRQDPGLGLRLIYFSYDVKMKEKGDIPEGYSVSREKKERFSLILESASTNQTSMYLCASSFRRSGANVLTFGAGSRLTVL.

This chain uses TRBV11-2 with TRBJ2-7, with D possibly matching TRBD2 (5 bases). Deletions cut 3 bases from V and 6 bases from J, with 15 bases between. This CDR3 region has 14 residues. Germline CDR1 reads SGHAT; CDR2 reads FQNNGV. CDR3 DNA: TGTGCCAGCAGCTTTGTGGTAGCCCGGGGCGAGCAGTACTTC. This translates into CASSFVVARGEQYF.

V usage is TRBV15 and J usage is TRBJ2-5; maybe TRBD2 (5 bases). Looked up from germline, CDR1 is LNHNV and CDR2 is YYDKDF (reference sequence). Deletions cut 5 bases from V and 4 bases from J, with 20 bases between. The CDR3 is 16 residues long. This CDR3 reads CATSGPGRDYSETQYF. CDR3 bases: TGTGCCACCAGCGGTCCTGGACGTGACTATTCAGAGACCCAGTACTTC.

This clone has just one count. The chain is built from TRBV4-2 and TRBJ1-2, with 9 bases lining up with TRBD1. Germline V CDR1 and CDR2: LGHNA, YNFKEQ. V trimming: 1 base; J trimming: 7 bases; junction bases outside the gene matches: 4. The CDR3 is made up of 14 amino acids. CDR3 loop: CASSQVGTGSGYTF. The CDR3 DNA sequence: TGTGCCAGCAGCCAAGTTGGGACAGGGTCTGGCTACACCTTC.

V and J are TRBV7-9 and TRBJ2-3, with 8 bases fitting TRBD1. In germline, CDR1 is SEHNR, CDR2 FQNEAQ (reference sequence). V lost 5 bases, J lost 0 bases, and 10 bases stayed unmatched. This CDR3 has 17 residues. The CDR3 DNA is TGTGCCAGCAGCCCGGGCCAGGGGGCGTATAGCACAGATACGCAGTATTTT. Protein product: CASSPGQGAYSTDTQYF.

This clone was counted between two and nine times. The chain carries TRBV27 and TRBJ2-7; D is undetermined. Looked up from germline, CDR1 is MNHEY and CDR2 is SMNVEV (reference sequence). The germline V and J ends were trimmed by 4 bases and 3 bases, with 4 bases remaining between them. CDR3 length equals 11 residues. The CDR3 here is CASSSFYEQYF. In DNA, the CDR3 is TGTGCCAGCAGTTCTTTCTACGAGCAGTACTTC.

This clone was seen more than once but under ten times. The V gene is TRBV6-4, the J gene TRBJ2-2, with no clear D. This CDR3 comprises 13 residues. Trimming shortened V by 2 bases and J by 6 bases, and 7 bases separated the two germline ends. Germline CDR1 reads MRHNA; CDR2 reads SNTAGT. The CDR3 region is CASSDGQSGELFF. The CDR3 DNA reads as TGTGCCAGCAGTGACGGGCAGTCCGGGGAGCTGTTTTTT.

The genes are TRBV2 and TRBJ2-1, with D perhaps matching TRBD2 (6 bases). The germline V gene encodes CDR1 SNHLY and CDR2 FYNNEI. V lost 4 bases to trimming and J lost 5 bases, with 9 bases between them. The CDR3 is 13 residues long. In nucleotides, the CDR3 is TGTGCCAGCAGTGGAGGAGGGAACAATGAGCAGTTCTTC. Its protein product is CASSGGGNNEQFF. Using reference TRBV2 and TRBJ2-1 for the parts outside the CDR3, the full variable domain is EPEVTQTPSHQVTQMGQEVILRCVPISNHLYFYWYRQILGQKVEFLVSFYNNEISEKSEIFDDQFSVERPDGSNFTLKIRSTKLEDSAMYFCASSGGGNNEQFFGPGTRLTVL.

The V gene is TRBV29-1, the J gene TRBJ2-7; 8 bases are shared with TRBD1. The CDR3 is 13 amino acids. The V gene's germline CDR1 is SQVTM and CDR2 ANQGSEA. V lost 7 bases, J lost 3 bases, and 8 bases stayed unmatched. The DNA for the CDR3 is TGCAGCGCTGGACAGGGTCCATACTACGAGCAGTACTTC. Translation: CSAGQGPYYEQYF.

This clone was observed a handful of times. This chain links TRBV9 with TRBJ1-4; tentatively, D is TRBD1 (6 bases). The CDR3 contains 16 residues. Germline values: CDR1 SGDLS, CDR2 YYNGEE. Deletions cut 0 bases from V and 10 bases from J, with 19 bases between. The CDR3 loop is CASSVDRGTGQGKLFF. The DNA of the CDR3 is TGTGCCAGCAGCGTAGACCGGGGAACAGGGCAAGGAAAACTGTTTTTT.

The V call is TRBV5-8, the J call TRBJ2-5; TRBD2 might be the D (6 bases). Trimming removed 3 bases from V and 4 bases from J, with 16 bases in between. This CDR3 comprises 15 residues. Germline V gene sequence: CDR1 SGHTS, CDR2 YDEGEE. The DNA of the CDR3 is TGTGCCAGCAGCTCCTTGGGAGGATGGGGAGAGACCCAGTACTTC. Its protein is CASSSLGGWGETQYF.

There are many counts of this clone. This chain joins TRBV27 and TRBJ2-3; 8 bases match TRBD2. The V gene end was trimmed by 8 bases and the J gene end by 2 bases; junction bases not matched to a gene: 6. Germline V CDR1 and CDR2: MNHEY, SMNVEV (reference sequence). This CDR3 is built from 14 residues. The CDR3 is CASGSGSTTDTQYF. The CDR3 bases are TGTGCCAGCGGGAGCGGGAGCACCACAGATACGCAGTATTTT.

The chain joins TRBV11-2 to TRBJ2-7, with D hard to call. Trimming removed 6 bases from V and 3 bases from J, with 12 bases in between. This CDR3 is built from 13 residues. Germline V lookup: CDR1 SGHAT, CDR2 FQNNGV. The CDR3 reads CASRFRSGYEQYF. The DNA of the CDR3 is TGTGCCAGCAGGTTTAGATCGGGCTACGAGCAGTACTTC. Looking up the rest from reference TRBV11-2 and TRBJ2-7 gives the full variable domain: EAGVAQSPRYKIIEKRQSVAFWCNPISGHATLYWYQQILGQGPKLLIQFQNNGVVDDSQLPKDRFSAERLKGVDSTLKIQPAKLEDSAVYLCASRFRSGYEQYFGPGTRLTVT.

V and J are TRBV2 and TRBJ2-1; 8 nucleotides align to TRBD2. J was trimmed by 4 bases and V by 5 bases; bases with no gene match: 7. There are 15 residues in the CDR3. Germline V gives CDR1 SNHLY, CDR2 FYNNEI. The CDR3 here is CASSLSGSKYNEQFF. CDR3 in DNA: TGTGCCAGCAGTTTAAGCGGGAGTAAGTACAATGAGCAGTTCTTC.

This sequence joins TRBV15 and TRBJ2-2; D not resolved. The V gene lost 0 bases and the J gene lost 3 bases, with 8 bases spanning the gap. The germline V gene encodes CDR1 LNHNV and CDR2 YYDKDF (reference sequence). The CDR3 loop spans 15 amino acids. The DNA for the CDR3 is TGTGCCACCAGCAGAGACGCAGGTTACACCGGGGAGCTGTTTTTT. It translates to CATSRDAGYTGELFF.

The chain uses TRBV30 and TRBJ1-3; 8 nucleotides line up with TRBD1. The germline CDR1 and CDR2 sequences are GTSNPN and SVGIG (reference sequence). This CDR3 contains 17 residues. V trimming: 4 bases; J trimming: 0 bases; junction bases outside the gene matches: 11. The CDR3 DNA reads TGTGCCTGGACCCGGGACAGGTACTACGACTCTGGAAACACCATATATTTT. Its translation is CAWTRDRYYDSGNTIYF.

The CDR3: CASSFAGGNEQYF. CDR3 nucleotides: TGTGCCAGCAGTTTCGCGGGAGGAAACGAGCAGTACTTC. This chain links TRBV27 with TRBJ2-7, with TRBD2 identical over 8 bases. This CDR3 is built from 13 residues. V lost 3 bases, J lost 5 bases, and 3 bases stayed unmatched. Germline CDR1 and CDR2: MNHEY and SMNVEV (reference sequence).

This chain links TRBV27 with TRBJ2-7, with D possibly TRBD1 on 6 matching bases. CDR3 length equals 14 residues. The V gene lost 5 bases and the J gene lost 4 bases, with 15 bases spanning the gap. The germline CDR1 and CDR2 sequences are MNHEY and SMNVEV (reference sequence). In DNA form, the CDR3 reads TGTGCCAGCAGTCCCAGGGGTACTCGTTACGAGCAGTACTTC. Its protein product is CASSPRGTRYEQYF.

The genes are TRBV5-6 and TRBJ2-1; 10 positions agree with TRBD1. The CDR3 extends over 16 amino acids. V lost 2 bases, J lost 3 bases, and 5 bases stayed unmatched. Germline V gene data show CDR1 as SGHDT and CDR2 as YYEEEE. The CDR3 nucleotides are TGTGCCAGCAGCTTCGGAGGGACAGGGGTCTACAATGAGCAGTTCTTC. Encoded protein: CASSFGGTGVYNEQFF.